Listed below are T cell receptor beta chains from one sample, sequenced in a study of blood T cell repertoires in COVID-19. Some clones are missing from TCRdb's copy, which holds only in-frame ones; the method was immunoSEQ multiplex PCR. In the table there are about 330,000 clones, about 91% of which are singletons. The sample comprised peripheral blood. The receptors shown here come from a man aged 30-40 years with COVID-19, enrolled during active disease. CDR3s include the opening cysteine and the closing phenylalanine or tryptophan. Fields, in order: J gene, clone size, D gene, V gene, CDR3 protein, CDR3 DNA. A D gene is named only where the DNA matches it firmly. Clone size appears in some rows only: once, few, many, or a class for an expanded clone.

TRBJ2-1 | - | TRBD2 | TRBV7-3 | CASSLGLAGGSEQFF | TGTGCCAGCAGCCTGGGACTAGCGGGAGGGAGTGAGCAGTTCTTC
TRBJ2-5 | once | TRBD1 | TRBV7-2 | CASSPQQGAWEAQYF | TGTGCCAGCAGCCCACAACAGGGGGCTTGGGAGGCCCAGTACTTC
TRBJ2-2 | few | - | TRBV4-3 | CASSQGTVHRELFF | TGCGCCAGCAGCCAAGGGACAGTCCACCGGGAGCTGTTTTTT
TRBJ2-3 | - | - | TRBV21-1 | CASSKGLERGARTDTQYF | TGTGCCAGCAGCAAAGGGTTGGAGCGGGGGGCACGCACAGATACGCAGTATTTT
TRBJ1-2 | - | - | TRBV11-2 | CASSLEGRFNTF | TGTGCCAGCAGCTTAGAGGGGCGCTTTAACACCTTC
TRBJ1-2 | few | TRBD1 | TRBV7-3 | CASSASTGGYGYTF | TGTGCCAGCAGCGCGTCGACAGGGGGCTATGGCTACACCTTC
TRBJ1-1 | - | TRBD1 | TRBV28 | CASSPPGQGRIEAFF | TGTGCCAGCAGTCCCCCGGGACAGGGGAGAATAGAAGCTTTCTTT
TRBJ2-6 | - | TRBD1 | TRBV19 | CASIRTGGVTGANVLTF | TGTGCCAGTATTCGGACAGGGGGCGTTACTGGGGCCAACGTCCTGACTTTC
TRBJ1-1 | - | - | TRBV19 | CASILLGAKDSEAFF | TGTGCCAGTATACTCCTTGGGGCTAAAGATAGTGAAGCTTTCTTT
TRBJ1-2 | few | - | TRBV7-9 | CASSLGGAYGYTF | TGTGCCAGCAGCTTAGGAGGCGCCTATGGCTACACCTTC
TRBJ2-3 | - | - | TRBV24-1 | CATSHSGGADTQYF | TGTGCCACCAGCCACTCCGGGGGAGCAGATACGCAGTATTTT
TRBJ2-6 | - | - | TRBV11-2 | CASSLRTSGANVLTF | TGTGCCAGCAGCTTAAGAACATCTGGGGCCAACGTCCTGACTTTC
TRBJ2-1 | - | TRBD1 | TRBV23-1 | CASSLDRAGEQFF | TGCGCCAGCAGCCTAGACAGGGCCGGGGAGCAGTTCTTC
TRBJ2-7 | - | - | TRBV20-1 | CSASSGYEQYF | TGCAGTGCTAGCTCGGGCTACGAGCAGTACTTC
TRBJ2-7 | - | TRBD2 | TRBV4-3 | CASSQTFGGGSSYEQYF | TGCGCCAGCAGCCAAACTTTTGGGGGAGGGAGCTCCTACGAGCAGTACTTC
TRBJ2-5 | - | TRBD1 | TRBV18 | CASSPTGAEAQYF | TGTGCCAGCTCACCGACAGGGGCCGAGGCCCAGTACTTC
TRBJ2-7 | many | - | TRBV12-3/TRBV12-4 | CASTLQGPYEQYF | TGTGCCAGCACTTTACAGGGTCCCTACGAGCAGTACTTC
TRBJ2-5 | - | TRBD2 | TRBV7-2 | CASSLQGLAGQETQYF | TGTGCCAGCAGCCTTCAGGGACTAGCGGGACAAGAGACCCAGTACTTC
TRBJ1-5 | few | - | TRBV21-1 | CASRGEGQGDFNQPQHF | TGTGCCAGCAGAGGGGAGGGACAGGGTGATTTCAATCAGCCCCAGCATTTT
TRBJ2-2 | - | - | TRBV6-6 | CASSQDLGTGELFF | TGTGCCAGCAGTCAGGACTTGGGCACCGGGGAGCTGTTTTTT
TRBJ2-1 | - | - | TRBV10-3 | CAISIQTFLSYNEQFF | TGTGCCATCAGCATCCAGACATTTCTTTCCTACAATGAGCAGTTCTTC
TRBJ1-1 | - | - | TRBV28 | CASSFTQGLRNTEAFF | TGTGCCAGCAGTTTCACTCAGGGTTTACGGAACACTGAAGCTTTCTTT
TRBJ2-5 | - | - | TRBV5-4 | CASSLGAVHSRETQYF | TGTGCCAGCAGCTTAGGAGCGGTACACTCCAGGGAGACCCAGTACTTC
TRBJ2-7 | once | TRBD2 | TRBV9 | CASSSSGTSNEQYF | TGTGCCAGCAGCTCTTCCGGGACTAGTAACGAGCAGTACTTC
TRBJ1-1 | - | TRBD1 | TRBV19 | CASLVLAGGANTEAFF | TGTGCCAGTCTAGTATTGGCAGGGGGCGCGAACACTGAAGCTTTCTTT
TRBJ2-3 | - | - | TRBV5-5 | CASSGLDFDTDTQYF | TGTGCCAGCAGCGGCCTGGACTTCGACACAGATACGCAGTATTTT
TRBJ2-7 | - | - | TRBV4-2 | CASSQNGQPAAYEQYF | TGTGCCAGCAGCCAAAACGGACAACCGGCTGCCTACGAGCAGTACTTC
TRBJ2-1 | - | - | TRBV19 | CASSPVHAGTYNEQFF | TGTGCCAGTAGTCCCGTCCACGCGGGGACGTACAATGAGCAGTTCTTC
TRBJ2-7 | few | - | TRBV10-3 | CAISDHTERQYF | TGTGCCATCAGTGACCACACAGAGAGGCAGTACTTC
TRBJ1-2 | - | - | TRBV5-1 | CASSLVGGQPGDGYTF | TGCGCCAGCAGCTTGGTAGGCGGACAGCCCGGAGATGGCTACACCTTC
TRBJ2-1 | - | - | TRBV7-3 | CASSLNNNEQFF | TGTGCCAGCAGCTTAAATAATAATGAGCAGTTCTTC
TRBJ2-7 | - | - | TRBV5-6 | CASSLGPGSEQYF | TGTGCCAGCAGCTTGGGTCCGGGGAGCGAGCAGTACTTC
TRBJ1-1 | - | - | TRBV30 | CAWSVQVNTEAFF | TGTGCCTGGAGTGTACAGGTAAACACTGAAGCTTTCTTT
TRBJ2-7 | - | TRBD1 | TRBV6-2/TRBV6-3 | CASSSGQGLYEQYF | TGTGCCAGCAGCTCGGGACAGGGGCTCTACGAGCAGTACTTC
TRBJ2-4 | - | TRBD2 | TRBV19 | CASSTTSGSPQNIQYF | TGTGCCAGTAGTACTACTAGCGGGAGCCCCCAAAACATTCAGTACTTC
TRBJ1-1 | - | - | TRBV6-5 | CASSQDRSGTEAFF | TGTGCCAGCAGCCAGGACAGATCGGGGACTGAAGCTTTCTTT
TRBJ1-4 | - | TRBD1 | TRBV28 | CASSLWQGVGWEKLFF | TGTGCCAGCAGTTTATGGCAGGGGGTAGGGTGGGAAAAACTGTTTTTT
TRBJ2-2 | - | TRBD1 | TRBV27 | CASSSHPPGQGQPRNTGELFF | TGTGCCAGCAGTTCCCACCCTCCGGGACAGGGGCAACCACGGAACACCGGGGAGCTGTTTTTT
TRBJ2-6 | - | - | TRBV27 | CASSLILGTGANVLTF | TGTGCCAGCAGTTTAATCTTGGGCACCGGGGCCAACGTCCTGACTTTC
TRBJ1-2 | - | - | TRBV7-9 | CASTAPGGYGYTF | TGTGCCAGCACCGCCCCGGGAGGGTATGGCTACACCTTC